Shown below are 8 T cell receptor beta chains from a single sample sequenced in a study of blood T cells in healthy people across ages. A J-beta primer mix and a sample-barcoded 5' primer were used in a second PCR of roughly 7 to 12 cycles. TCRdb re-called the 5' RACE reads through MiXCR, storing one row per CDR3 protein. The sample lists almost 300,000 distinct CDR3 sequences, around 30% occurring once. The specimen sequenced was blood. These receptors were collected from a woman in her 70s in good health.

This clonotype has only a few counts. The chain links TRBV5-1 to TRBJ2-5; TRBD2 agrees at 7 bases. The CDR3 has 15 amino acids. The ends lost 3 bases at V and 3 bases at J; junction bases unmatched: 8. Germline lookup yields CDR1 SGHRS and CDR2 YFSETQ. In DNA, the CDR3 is TGCGCCAGCAGCTGGACTAGTGGTTCGGAAGAGACCCAGTACTTC. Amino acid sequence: CASSWTSGSEETQYF.

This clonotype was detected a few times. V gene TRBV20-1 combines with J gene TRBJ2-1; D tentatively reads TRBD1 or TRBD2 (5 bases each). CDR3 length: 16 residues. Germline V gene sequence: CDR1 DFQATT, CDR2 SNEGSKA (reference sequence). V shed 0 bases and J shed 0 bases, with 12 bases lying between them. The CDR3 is CSARDGGSYSYNEQFF. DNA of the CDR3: TGCAGTGCTAGAGATGGGGGTTCGTACTCCTACAATGAGCAGTTCTTC.

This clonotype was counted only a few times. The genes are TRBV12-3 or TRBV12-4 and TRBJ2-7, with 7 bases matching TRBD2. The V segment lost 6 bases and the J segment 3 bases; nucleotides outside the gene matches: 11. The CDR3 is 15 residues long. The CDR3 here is CASSPTLAVRYEQYF. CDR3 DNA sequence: TGTGCCAGCAGCCCTACCCTAGCGGTGCGCTACGAGCAGTACTTC.

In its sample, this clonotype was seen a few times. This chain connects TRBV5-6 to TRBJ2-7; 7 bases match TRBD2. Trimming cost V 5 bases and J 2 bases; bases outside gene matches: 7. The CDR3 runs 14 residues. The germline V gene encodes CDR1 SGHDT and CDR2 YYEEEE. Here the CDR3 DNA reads TGTGCCAGCAGTGCCAGCGGGAACCCCTACGAGCAGTACTTC. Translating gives CASSASGNPYEQYF. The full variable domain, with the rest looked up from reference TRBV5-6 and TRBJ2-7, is DAGVTQSPTHLIKTRGQQVTLRCSPKSGHDTVSWYQQALGQGPQFIFQYYEEEERQRGNFPDRFSGHQFPNYSSELNVNALLLGDSALYLCASSASGNPYEQYFGPGTRLTVT.

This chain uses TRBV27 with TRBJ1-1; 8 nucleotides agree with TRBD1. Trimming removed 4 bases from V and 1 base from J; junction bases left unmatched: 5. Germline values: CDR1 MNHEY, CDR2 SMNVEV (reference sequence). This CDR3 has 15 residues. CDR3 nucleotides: TGTGCCAGCAGTTACAGGGGGACAGCGAACACTGAAGCTTTCTTT. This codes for CASSYRGTANTEAFF.

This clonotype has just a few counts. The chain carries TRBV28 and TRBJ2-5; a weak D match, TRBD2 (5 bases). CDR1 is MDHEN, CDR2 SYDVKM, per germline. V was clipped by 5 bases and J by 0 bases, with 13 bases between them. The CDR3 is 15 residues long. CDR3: CASSPPRGNQETQYF. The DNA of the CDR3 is TGTGCCAGCAGTCCGCCCCGAGGGAACCAAGAGACCCAGTACTTC. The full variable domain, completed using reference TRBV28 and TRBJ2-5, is DVKVTQSSRYLVKRTGEKVFLECVQDMDHENMFWYRQDPGLGLRLIYFSYDVKMKEKGDIPEGYSVSREKKERFSLILESASTNQTSMYLCASSPPRGNQETQYFGPGTRLLVL.

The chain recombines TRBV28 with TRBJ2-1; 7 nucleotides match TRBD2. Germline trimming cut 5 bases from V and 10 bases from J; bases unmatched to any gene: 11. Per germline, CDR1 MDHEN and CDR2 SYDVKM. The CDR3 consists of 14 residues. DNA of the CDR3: TGTGCCAGCAGTAATTATAGAGCGGGAAGGGAGCAGTTCTTC. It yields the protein CASSNYRAGREQFF.

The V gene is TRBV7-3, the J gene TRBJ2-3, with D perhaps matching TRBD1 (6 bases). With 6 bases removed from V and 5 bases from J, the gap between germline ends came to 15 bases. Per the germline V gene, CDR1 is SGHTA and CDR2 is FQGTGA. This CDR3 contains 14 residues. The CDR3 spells CASRQDSSGDTQYF. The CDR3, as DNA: TGTGCCAGCAGACAGGACAGTTCTGGAGATACGCAGTATTTT.